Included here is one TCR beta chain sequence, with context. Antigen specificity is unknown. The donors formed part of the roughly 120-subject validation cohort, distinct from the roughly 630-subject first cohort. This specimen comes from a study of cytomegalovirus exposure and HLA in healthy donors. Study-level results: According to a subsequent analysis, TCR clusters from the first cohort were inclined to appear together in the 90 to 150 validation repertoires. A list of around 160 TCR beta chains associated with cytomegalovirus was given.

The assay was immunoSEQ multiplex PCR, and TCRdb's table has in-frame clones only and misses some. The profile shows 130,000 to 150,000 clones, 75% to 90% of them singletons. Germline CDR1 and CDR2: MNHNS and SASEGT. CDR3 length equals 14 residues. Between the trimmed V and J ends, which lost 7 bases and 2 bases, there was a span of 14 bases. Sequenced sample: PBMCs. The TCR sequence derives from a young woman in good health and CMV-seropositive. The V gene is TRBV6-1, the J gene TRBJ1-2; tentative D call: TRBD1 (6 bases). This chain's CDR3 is CASNRQDINYGYTF. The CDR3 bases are TGTGCCAGCAATCGACAGGATATCAACTATGGCTACACCTTC.